The 5 T cell receptor beta chains reported below all come from one sample, sequenced in a study of OX40 agonist ivuxolimab in advanced cancers. The data were produced by immunoSEQ multiplex PCR, yet TCRdb's version contains in-frame clones alone and is incomplete. The sample includes tens of thousands of clones, roughly four fifths of them seen just once. This sample comprised CD4+ or CD8+ T cells sorted from blood, obtained in a trial of the OX40 agonist ivuxolimab. The receptor source for this set is an adult with an advanced solid tumor such as melanoma, head and neck, liver or kidney cancer.

CDR3: CASSSGTRQETQYF. The CDR3 nucleotides read TGCGCCAGCAGCTCAGGGACGCGGCAAGAGACCCAGTACTTC. V usage is TRBV5-1 and J usage is TRBJ2-5, with D possibly being TRBD1 or TRBD2 (5 bases each). There are 14 residues in the CDR3. Trimming pared 3 bases from V and 2 bases from J, leaving 11 bases between. The V gene's germline CDR1 is SGHRS and CDR2 YFSETQ.

J is TRBJ2-1 and V is TRBV2, with 7 positions matching TRBD1. CDR1 and CDR2 from the germline V gene are SNHLY and FYNNEI. The CDR3 has 15 residues. Unmatched junction bases numbered 10, after V lost 6 bases and J lost 5 bases. For the CDR3, the DNA is TGTGCCAGCAGCAAGAGACAGGGTAGGAACAATGAGCAGTTCTTC. The encoded protein is CASSKRQGRNNEQFF.

The CDR3 bases are TGTGCCAGCAGCTTAAGTGGGTCACAGCCCCAGCATTTT. This gives the protein CASSLSGSQPQHF. J is TRBJ1-5 and V is TRBV7-2; D not resolved. This CDR3 comprises 13 residues. V lost 2 bases and J 7 bases, leaving 9 bases between the germline ends. Germline CDR1 SGHTA, CDR2 FQGNSA.

The table lists this clone with a few counts. The chain recombines TRBV27 with TRBJ2-2, with D perhaps TRBD1 (6 bases). CDR3 size: 16 residues. CDR1 MNHEY and CDR2 SMNVEV come from the germline V gene (reference sequence). Trimming removed 4 bases from V and 0 bases from J, with 12 bases in between. The CDR3 DNA reads TGTGCCAGCAGTTCTGGGGGCTTTACGAACACCGGGGAGCTGTTTTTT. It codes for CASSSGGFTNTGELFF.

J is TRBJ1-1 and V is TRBV5-6; D is uncertain. This CDR3 is built from 15 residues. The V end lost 0 bases, the J end lost 1 base, and 10 bases lay between the germline ends. The V gene's germline CDR1 is SGHDT and CDR2 YYEEEE. The CDR3 region has the DNA TGTGCCAGCAGCTTGGAGGGTTGGAGGAACACTGAAGCTTTCTTT. It yields the protein CASSLEGWRNTEAFF.